A selection of T cell receptor beta chains follows, all from one sample in a study of blood T cell repertoires in COVID-19. Libraries were prepared by immunoSEQ multiplex PCR; TCRdb keeps only in-frame clonotypes and omits some of them. The table includes approximately 390,000 clones, around 87% detected once. Specimen: peripheral blood. The receptors were gathered from an older woman with COVID-19, enrolled during active disease. CDR3s include the opening cysteine and the closing phenylalanine or tryptophan. Each record gives: clone size, J gene, D gene, V gene, CDR3 protein, CDR3 DNA. D genes are given only for firm matches. Not every row has a clone size; where given, it reads once, few, many or a size class.

. TRBJ2-1 TRBD2 TRBV3-1/TRBV3-2 CASSQGLAGGNFRVNEQFF TGTGCCAGCAGCCAAGGGTTAGCGGGGGGGAATTTTAGGGTGAATGAGCAGTTCTTC
. TRBJ1-1 . TRBV7-9 CASSLWTEPTEAFF TGTGCCAGCAGCTTATGGACAGAGCCCACTGAAGCTTTCTTT
. TRBJ2-5 . TRBV7-3 CASAEAGVIQETQYF TGTGCCAGCGCAGAGGCAGGGGTTATCCAAGAGACCCAGTACTTC
. TRBJ1-2 TRBD1 TRBV6-5 CASSSPGQLLYGYTF TGTGCCAGCAGTTCTCCGGGACAGTTACTCTATGGCTACACCTTC
. TRBJ2-5 TRBD2 TRBV3-1/TRBV3-2 CASSQDGASGETQYF TGTGCCAGCAGCCAAGATGGGGCTAGCGGGGAGACCCAGTACTTC
. TRBJ1-2 . TRBV3-1/TRBV3-2 CASSRASYGYTF TGTGCCAGCAGCCGGGCCTCCTACGGCTACACCTTC
. TRBJ1-6 . TRBV7-3 CASSLDGRNSPLHF TGTGCCAGCAGCTTAGACGGGAGGAATTCACCCCTCCACTTT
few TRBJ1-2 . TRBV5-6 CASSSTGYYGYTF TGTGCCAGCAGCTCTACAGGGTACTATGGCTACACCTTC
. TRBJ2-3 . TRBV7-9 CASSLGETSSTDTQYF TGTGCCAGCAGCTTAGGCGAGACATCTAGCACAGATACGCAGTATTTT
. TRBJ2-6 TRBD2 TRBV7-6 CASSTRLAGALSGANVLTF TGTGCCAGCAGCACCCGACTAGCGGGGGCCCTCTCTGGGGCCAACGTCCTGACTTTC
. TRBJ2-5 . TRBV15 CATRRRLQQGETQYF TGTGCCACCCGCCGTAGGTTACAGCAGGGGGAGACCCAGTACTTC
. TRBJ2-2 . TRBV5-1 CASPALQGANTGELFF TGCGCCAGCCCGGCCCTCCAGGGCGCGAACACCGGGGAGCTGTTTTTT
. TRBJ2-7 . TRBV2 CASRETGRPSYEQYF TGTGCCAGCAGGGAGACAGGCAGACCCTCCTACGAGCAGTACTTC
. TRBJ1-6 . TRBV19 CASSPFGGSSYNSPLHF TGTGCCAGTAGCCCCTTTGGGGGGAGCTCCTATAATTCACCCCTCCACTTT
. TRBJ2-7 . TRBV6-6 CASRPGQTYEQYF TGTGCCAGCAGGCCAGGACAGACCTACGAGCAGTACTTC
. TRBJ2-3 TRBD1 TRBV4-1 CASSQLPLSRGLGDTQYF TGCGCCAGCAGCCAACTCCCCCTTTCGAGGGGGCTAGGAGATACGCAGTATTTT
. TRBJ2-3 TRBD2 TRBV11-3 CASSLGLAFADTQYF TGTGCCAGCAGCTTGGGACTAGCTTTTGCAGATACGCAGTATTTT
. TRBJ1-1 . TRBV6-5 CASSYLRHRTNTEAFF TGTGCCAGCAGTTACCTCCGGCACAGAACGAACACTGAAGCTTTCTTT
. TRBJ1-1 . TRBV27 CASSLSTSLAAFF TGTGCCAGCAGTTTATCCACGTCGTTAGCAGCTTTCTTT
. TRBJ1-5 TRBD1 TRBV6-5 CASRTTGGWEPQHF TGTGCCAGCAGGACAACAGGGGGCTGGGAGCCCCAGCATTTT
once TRBJ2-5 TRBD2 TRBV7-8 CASSWELAGAGETQYF TGTGCCAGCAGCTGGGAACTAGCGGGGGCTGGAGAGACCCAGTACTTC
. TRBJ1-4 TRBD1 TRBV5-1 CASRRDSLGNEKLFF TGCGCCAGCAGACGGGACAGCCTCGGTAATGAAAAACTGTTTTTT
. TRBJ1-4 . TRBV28 CASSLGLEKLFF TGTGCCAGCAGTTTGGGGCTGGAAAAACTGTTTTTT
. TRBJ1-5 TRBD1 TRBV5-6 CASSRRGPRGNQPQHF TGTGCCAGCAGCCGCAGGGGGCCTCGTGGCAATCAGCCCCAGCATTTT
once TRBJ1-4 . TRBV9 CASSPTDEKLFF TGTGCCAGCAGCCCGACAGATGAAAAACTGTTTTTT
. TRBJ2-2 . TRBV29-1 CSVVQGSSNTGELFF TGCAGCGTTGTACAGGGCTCATCGAACACCGGGGAGCTGTTTTTT
many TRBJ2-5 . TRBV25-1 CASPGDEVAVKETQYF TGTGCCAGCCCCGGTGACGAGGTGGCGGTTAAAGAGACCCAGTACTTC
. TRBJ1-1 . TRBV9 CASSQREMNTEAFF TGTGCCAGCAGCCAACGAGAAATGAACACTGAAGCTTTCTTT
. TRBJ1-2 . TRBV5-1 CASSLSGARGGYTF TGCGCCAGCAGCTTGTCGGGCGCCCGGGGTGGCTACACCTTC
. TRBJ1-6 . TRBV7-9 CASSLGQNSPLHF TGTGCCAGCAGCCTAGGACAGAATTCACCCCTCCACTTT
once TRBJ1-1 . TRBV6-6 CASFGHPTEAFF TGTGCCAGCTTCGGACATCCTACTGAAGCTTTCTTT
few TRBJ1-6 TRBD1 TRBV28 CASSLYRQGNSPLHF TGTGCCAGCAGTTTGTATCGACAGGGGAACTCACCCCTCCACTTT
once TRBJ1-2 . TRBV29-1 CSARQDPSGYTF TGCAGCGCTAGACAGGACCCCTCTGGCTACACCTTC
. TRBJ2-1 TRBD2 TRBV7-9 CASSLRRGVYNEQFF TGTGCCAGCAGCTTACGACGGGGGGTTTACAATGAGCAGTTCTTC
once TRBJ1-1 TRBD1 TRBV10-3 CAISESDRGLWTEAFF TGTGCCATCAGTGAGTCCGACAGGGGATTATGGACTGAAGCTTTCTTT
few TRBJ1-1 TRBD1 TRBV6-5 CAARDSNTEAFF TGTGCCGCTCGGGACAGTAACACTGAAGCTTTCTTT
once TRBJ1-1 . TRBV5-1 CASSFTGPNTEAFF TGCGCCAGCAGTTTTACAGGGCCTAACACTGAAGCTTTCTTT
. TRBJ1-2 . TRBV28 CASRRGGSNYGYTF TGTGCCAGCAGGCGCGGTGGGTCTAACTATGGCTACACCTTC
. TRBJ1-3 . TRBV18 CASSPLSTADTIYF TGTGCCAGCTCACCTCTGTCAACCGCGGACACCATATATTTT
. TRBJ1-5 TRBD1 TRBV2 CASRSGTGGPQHF TGTGCCAGCAGATCCGGGACAGGGGGGCCCCAGCATTTT
. TRBJ2-2 TRBD1 TRBV6-5 CASSFRTGVGGELFF TGTGCCAGCAGTTTTCGGACAGGGGTGGGCGGGGAGCTGTTTTTT
. TRBJ2-7 TRBD2 TRBV7-6 CASSSGSGGNYEQYF TGTGCCAGCAGCTCCGGGAGCGGGGGGAACTACGAGCAGTACTTC